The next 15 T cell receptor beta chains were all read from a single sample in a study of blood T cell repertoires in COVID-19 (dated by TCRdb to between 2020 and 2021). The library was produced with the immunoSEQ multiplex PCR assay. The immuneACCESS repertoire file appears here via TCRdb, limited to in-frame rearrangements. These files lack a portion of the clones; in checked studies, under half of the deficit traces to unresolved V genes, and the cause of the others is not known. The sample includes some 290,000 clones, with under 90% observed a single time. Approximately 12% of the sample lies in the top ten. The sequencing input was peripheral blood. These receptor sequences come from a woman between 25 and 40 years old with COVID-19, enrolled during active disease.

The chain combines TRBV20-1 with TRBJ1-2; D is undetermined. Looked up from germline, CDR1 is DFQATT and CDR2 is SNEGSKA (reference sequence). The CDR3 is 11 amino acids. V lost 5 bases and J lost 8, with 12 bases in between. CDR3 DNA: TGCAGTGCTGCAGACAACGACGGCTACACCTTC. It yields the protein CSAADNDGYTF.

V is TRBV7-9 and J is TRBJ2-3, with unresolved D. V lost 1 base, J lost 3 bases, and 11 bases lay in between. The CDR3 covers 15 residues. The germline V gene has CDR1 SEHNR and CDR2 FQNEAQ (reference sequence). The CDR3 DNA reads TGTGCCAGCAGCTTAGTAACGGTTCGGACAGATACGCAGTATTTT. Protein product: CASSLVTVRTDTQYF.

In DNA, the CDR3 is TGTGCCACCAGCAGTCTCAGGGGGCGAGGACAGCCCCAGCATTTT. Amino acids: CATSSLRGRGQPQHF. V is TRBV15 and J is TRBJ1-5, with 8 bases lining up with TRBD1. The V gene end was trimmed by 3 bases and the J gene end by 7 bases; junction bases not matched to a gene: 8. This CDR3 region has 15 residues. Looked up from germline, CDR1 is LNHNV and CDR2 is YYDKDF (reference sequence). Variable domain in full (rest from reference TRBV15 and TRBJ1-5): DAMVIQNPRYQVTQFGKPVTLSCSQTLNHNVMYWYQQKSSQAPKLLFHYYDKDFNNEADTPDNFQSRRPNTSFCFLDIRSPGLGDTAMYLCATSSLRGRGQPQHFGDGTRLSIL.

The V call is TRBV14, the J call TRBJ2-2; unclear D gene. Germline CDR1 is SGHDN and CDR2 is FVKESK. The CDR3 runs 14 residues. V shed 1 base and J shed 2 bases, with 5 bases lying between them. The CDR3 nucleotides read TGTGCCAGCAGCCAAGGGCAAAACACCGGGGAGCTGTTTTTT. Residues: CASSQGQNTGELFF.

The CDR3 here is CASRTQGKPQHF. CDR3 bases: TGTGCCAGTAGAACACAGGGTAAGCCCCAGCATTTT. The rearrangement joins TRBV19 to TRBJ1-5, with D possibly being TRBD1 (6 bases). Germline V gene sequence: CDR1 LNHDA, CDR2 SQIVND (reference sequence). Trimming stripped 6 bases from V and 8 bases from J, with 11 bases between. The CDR3 is made up of 12 amino acids.

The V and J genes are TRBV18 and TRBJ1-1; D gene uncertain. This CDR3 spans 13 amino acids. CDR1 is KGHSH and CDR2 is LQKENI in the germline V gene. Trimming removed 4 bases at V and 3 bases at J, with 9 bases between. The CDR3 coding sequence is TGTGCCAGCTCACAGGTACGGGACACTGAAGCTTTCTTT. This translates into CASSQVRDTEAFF.

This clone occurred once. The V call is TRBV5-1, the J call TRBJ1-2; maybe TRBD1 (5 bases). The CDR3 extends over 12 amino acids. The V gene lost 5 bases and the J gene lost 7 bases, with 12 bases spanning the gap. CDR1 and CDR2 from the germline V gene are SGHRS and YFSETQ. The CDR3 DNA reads TGCGCCAGCAGGGCAGGGAATAGTGGCTACACCTTC. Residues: CASRAGNSGYTF.

The CDR3 sequence: CASSDGQGALMGEQYF. The CDR3 nucleotides read TGTGCCAGCAGTGACGGACAGGGGGCCCTTATGGGGGAGCAGTACTTC. The chain joins TRBV6-1 to TRBJ2-7; 11 bases are shared with TRBD1. Germline-derived CDR1 and CDR2 are MNHNS and SASEGT. The CDR3 runs to 16 residues. V lost 3 bases to trimming and J lost 7 bases; unmatched junction nucleotides: 11.

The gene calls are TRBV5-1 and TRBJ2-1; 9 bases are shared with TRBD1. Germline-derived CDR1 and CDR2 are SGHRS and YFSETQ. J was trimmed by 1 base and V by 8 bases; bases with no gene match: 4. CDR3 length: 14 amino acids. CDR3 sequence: CASGTGRSYNEQFF. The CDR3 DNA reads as TGCGCCAGTGGGACAGGGCGGTCCTACAATGAGCAGTTCTTC.

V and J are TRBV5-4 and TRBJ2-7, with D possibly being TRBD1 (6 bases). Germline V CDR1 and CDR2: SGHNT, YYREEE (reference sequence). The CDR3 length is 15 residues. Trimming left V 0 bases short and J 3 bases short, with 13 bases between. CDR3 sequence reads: CASSLGADSFYEQYF. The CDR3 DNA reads TGTGCCAGCAGCTTGGGTGCGGACAGCTTCTACGAGCAGTACTTC.

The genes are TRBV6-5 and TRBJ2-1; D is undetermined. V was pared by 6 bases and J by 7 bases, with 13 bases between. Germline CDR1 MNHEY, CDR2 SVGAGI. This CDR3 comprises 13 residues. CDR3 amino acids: CASRVGLVNEQFF. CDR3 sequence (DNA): TGTGCCAGCAGGGTGGGCCTCGTTAATGAGCAGTTCTTC.

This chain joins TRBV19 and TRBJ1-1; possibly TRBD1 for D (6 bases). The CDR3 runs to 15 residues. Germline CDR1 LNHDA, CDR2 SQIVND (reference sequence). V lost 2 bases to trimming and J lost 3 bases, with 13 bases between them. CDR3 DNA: TGTGCCAGTAGTATATCGGGGGGCTGGGACACTGAAGCTTTCTTT. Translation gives CASSISGGWDTEAFF.

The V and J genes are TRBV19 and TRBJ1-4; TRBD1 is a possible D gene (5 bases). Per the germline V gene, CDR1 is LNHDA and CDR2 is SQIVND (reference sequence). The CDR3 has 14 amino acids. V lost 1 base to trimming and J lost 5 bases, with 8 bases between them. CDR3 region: CASSIAGANEKLFF. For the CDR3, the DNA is TGTGCCAGTAGTATAGCTGGGGCGAATGAAAAACTGTTTTTT.

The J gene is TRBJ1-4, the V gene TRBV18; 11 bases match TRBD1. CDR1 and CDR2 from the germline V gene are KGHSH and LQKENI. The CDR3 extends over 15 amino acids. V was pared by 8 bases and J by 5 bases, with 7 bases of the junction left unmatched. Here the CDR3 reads CASAAGTGGNEKLFF. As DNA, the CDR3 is TGTGCCAGCGCCGCCGGGACAGGGGGGAATGAAAAACTGTTTTTT.

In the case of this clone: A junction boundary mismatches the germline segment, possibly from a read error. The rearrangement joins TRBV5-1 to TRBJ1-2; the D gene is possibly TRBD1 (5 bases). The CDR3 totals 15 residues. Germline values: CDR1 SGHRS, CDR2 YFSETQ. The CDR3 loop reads CASSLGPAKGDGYTF. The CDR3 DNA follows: TGCGCCAGCAGTTTGGGGCCAGCGAAGGGAGACGGCTACACCTTC.